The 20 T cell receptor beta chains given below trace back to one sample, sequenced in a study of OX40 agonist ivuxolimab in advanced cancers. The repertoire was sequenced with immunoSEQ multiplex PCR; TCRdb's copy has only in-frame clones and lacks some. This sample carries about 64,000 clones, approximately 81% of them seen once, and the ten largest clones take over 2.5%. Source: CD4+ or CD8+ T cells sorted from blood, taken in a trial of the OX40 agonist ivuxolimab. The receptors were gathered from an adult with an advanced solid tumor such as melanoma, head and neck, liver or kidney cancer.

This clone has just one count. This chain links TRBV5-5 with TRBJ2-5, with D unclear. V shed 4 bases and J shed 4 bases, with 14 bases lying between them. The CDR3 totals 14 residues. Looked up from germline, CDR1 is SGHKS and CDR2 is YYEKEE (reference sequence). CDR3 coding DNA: TGTGCCAGCAGCACCCGTGCCACCTTAGAGACCCAGTACTTC. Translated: CASSTRATLETQYF.

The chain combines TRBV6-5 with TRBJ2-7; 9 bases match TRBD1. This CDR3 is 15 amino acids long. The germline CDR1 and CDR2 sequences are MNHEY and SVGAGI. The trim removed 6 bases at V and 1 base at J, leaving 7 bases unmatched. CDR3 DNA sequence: TGTGCCAGCAGGGGACTGACAGGGGGATCCTACGAGCAGTACTTC. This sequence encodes CASRGLTGGSYEQYF.

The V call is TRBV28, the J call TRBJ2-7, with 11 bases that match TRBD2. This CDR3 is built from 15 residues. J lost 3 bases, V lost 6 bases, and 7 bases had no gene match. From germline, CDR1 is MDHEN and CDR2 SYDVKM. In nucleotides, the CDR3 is TGTGCCAGCAGCCGCACGGGACTAGCGGACTACGAGCAGTACTTC. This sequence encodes CASSRTGLADYEQYF.

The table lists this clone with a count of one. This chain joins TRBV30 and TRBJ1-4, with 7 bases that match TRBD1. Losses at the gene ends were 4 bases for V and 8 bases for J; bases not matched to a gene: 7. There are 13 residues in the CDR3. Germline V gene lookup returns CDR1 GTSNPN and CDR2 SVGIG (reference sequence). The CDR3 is CAWNRGSREKLFF. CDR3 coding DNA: TGTGCCTGGAACAGGGGCTCAAGGGAAAAACTGTTTTTT.

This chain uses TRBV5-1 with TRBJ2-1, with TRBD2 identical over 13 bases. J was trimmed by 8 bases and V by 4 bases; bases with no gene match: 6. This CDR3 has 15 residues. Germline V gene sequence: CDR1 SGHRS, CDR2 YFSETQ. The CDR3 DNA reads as TGCGCCAGCAGCGGAACTAGCGGGGGGGCCGATGAGCAGTTCTTC. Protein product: CASSGTSGGADEQFF.

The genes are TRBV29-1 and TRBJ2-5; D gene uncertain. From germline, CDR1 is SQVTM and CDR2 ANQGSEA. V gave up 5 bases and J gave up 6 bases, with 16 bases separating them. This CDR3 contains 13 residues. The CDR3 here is CSVSALGVQTQYF. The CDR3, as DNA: TGCAGCGTTTCTGCCCTTGGGGTCCAGACCCAGTACTTC.

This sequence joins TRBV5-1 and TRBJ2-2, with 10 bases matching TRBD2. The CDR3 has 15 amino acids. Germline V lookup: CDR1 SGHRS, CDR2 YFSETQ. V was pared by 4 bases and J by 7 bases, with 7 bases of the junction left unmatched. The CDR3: CASSSGRAWNGELFF. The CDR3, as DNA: TGCGCCAGCAGCAGCGGGAGGGCCTGGAACGGGGAGCTGTTTTTT.

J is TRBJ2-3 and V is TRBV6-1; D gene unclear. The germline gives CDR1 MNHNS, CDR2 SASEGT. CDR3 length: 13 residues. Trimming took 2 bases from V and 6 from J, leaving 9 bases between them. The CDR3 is CASSEFRFDTQYF. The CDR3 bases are TGTGCCAGCAGTGAATTCCGATTTGATACGCAGTATTTT.

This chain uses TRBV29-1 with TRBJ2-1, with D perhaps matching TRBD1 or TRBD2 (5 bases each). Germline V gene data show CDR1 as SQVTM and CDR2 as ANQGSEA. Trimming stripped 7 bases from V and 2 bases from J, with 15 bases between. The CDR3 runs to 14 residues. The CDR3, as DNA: TGCAGCGCCCAGGGAGCAGCCCCCTACAATGAGCAGTTCTTC. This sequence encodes CSAQGAAPYNEQFF.

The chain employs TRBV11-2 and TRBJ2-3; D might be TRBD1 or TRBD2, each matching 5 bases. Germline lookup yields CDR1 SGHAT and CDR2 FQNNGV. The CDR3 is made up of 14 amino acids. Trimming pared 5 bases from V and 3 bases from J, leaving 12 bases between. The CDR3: CASSLRDRTDTQYF. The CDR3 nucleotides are TGTGCCAGCAGCCTCAGGGACCGAACAGATACGCAGTATTTT.

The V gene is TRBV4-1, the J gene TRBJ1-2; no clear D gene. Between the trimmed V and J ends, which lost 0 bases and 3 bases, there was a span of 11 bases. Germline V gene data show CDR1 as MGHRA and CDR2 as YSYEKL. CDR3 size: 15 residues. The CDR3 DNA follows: TGCGCCAGCAGCCAAGAATCACGACTCCACTATGGCTACACCTTC. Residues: CASSQESRLHYGYTF.

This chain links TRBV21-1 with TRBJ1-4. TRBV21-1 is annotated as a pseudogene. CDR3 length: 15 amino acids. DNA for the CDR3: TGTGCCAGCAGCAAACTGGGGGGGCCCTATGAAAAACTGTTTTTT. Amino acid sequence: CASSKLGGPYEKLFF.

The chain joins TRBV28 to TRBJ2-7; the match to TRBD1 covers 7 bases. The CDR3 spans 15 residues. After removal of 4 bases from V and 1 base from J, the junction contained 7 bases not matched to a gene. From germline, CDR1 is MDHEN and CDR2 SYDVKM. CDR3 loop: CASSSPRRGSYEQYF. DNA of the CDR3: TGTGCCAGCAGTTCCCCTCGCAGGGGGTCCTACGAGCAGTACTTC. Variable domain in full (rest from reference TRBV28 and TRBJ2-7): DVKVTQSSRYLVKRTGEKVFLECVQDMDHENMFWYRQDPGLGLRLIYFSYDVKMKEKGDIPEGYSVSREKKERFSLILESASTNQTSMYLCASSSPRRGSYEQYFGPGTRLTVT.

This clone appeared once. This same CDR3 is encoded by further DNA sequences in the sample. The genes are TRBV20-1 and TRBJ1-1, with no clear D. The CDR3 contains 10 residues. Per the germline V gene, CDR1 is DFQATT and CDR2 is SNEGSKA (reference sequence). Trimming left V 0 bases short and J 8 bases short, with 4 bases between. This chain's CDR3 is CSARDTEAFF. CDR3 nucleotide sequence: TGCAGTGCTAGAGATACCGAAGCTTTCTTT.

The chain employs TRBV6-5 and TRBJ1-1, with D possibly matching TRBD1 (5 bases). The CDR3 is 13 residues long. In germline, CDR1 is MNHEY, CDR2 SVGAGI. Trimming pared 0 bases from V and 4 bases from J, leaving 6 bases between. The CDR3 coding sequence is TGTGCCAGCAGTTACTCACAGGTCACTGAAGCTTTCTTT. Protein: CASSYSQVTEAFF.

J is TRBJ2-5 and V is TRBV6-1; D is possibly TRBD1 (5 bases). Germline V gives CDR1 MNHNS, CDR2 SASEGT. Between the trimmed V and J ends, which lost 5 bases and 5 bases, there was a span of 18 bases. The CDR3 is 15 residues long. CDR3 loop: CASSQGAGRWETQYF. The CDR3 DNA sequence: TGTGCCAGCAGTCAAGGGGCAGGGCGGTGGGAGACCCAGTACTTC.

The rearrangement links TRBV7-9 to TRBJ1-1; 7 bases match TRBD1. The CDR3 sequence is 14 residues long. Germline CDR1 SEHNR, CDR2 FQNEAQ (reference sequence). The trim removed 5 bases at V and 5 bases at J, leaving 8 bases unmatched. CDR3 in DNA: TGTGCCAGCAGCCCGACAGGGCTCGTTACTGAAGCTTTCTTT. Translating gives CASSPTGLVTEAFF.

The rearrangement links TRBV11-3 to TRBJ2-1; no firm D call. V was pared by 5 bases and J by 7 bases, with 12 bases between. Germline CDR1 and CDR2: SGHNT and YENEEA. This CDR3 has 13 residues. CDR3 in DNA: TGTGCCAGCAGCCCTCAGACCGGAAATGAGCAGTTCTTC. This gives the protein CASSPQTGNEQFF.

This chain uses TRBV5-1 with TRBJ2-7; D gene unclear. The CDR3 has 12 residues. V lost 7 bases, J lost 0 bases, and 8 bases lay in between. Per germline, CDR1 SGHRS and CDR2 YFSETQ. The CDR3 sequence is CASARSSYEQYF. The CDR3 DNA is TGCGCCAGCGCACGGAGCTCCTACGAGCAGTACTTC.

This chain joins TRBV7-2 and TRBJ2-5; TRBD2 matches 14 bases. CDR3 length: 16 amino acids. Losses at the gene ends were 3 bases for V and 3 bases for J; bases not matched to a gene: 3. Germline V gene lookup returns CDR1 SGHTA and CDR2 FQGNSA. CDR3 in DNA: TGTGCCAGCAGCTTGCGGGGACTAGCGGGGGAAGAGACCCAGTACTTC. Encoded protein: CASSLRGLAGEETQYF.